The 31 T cell receptor beta chains presented below share a single source sample, sequenced in a study of Ad26.COV2.S vaccination and SARS-CoV-2 variants. Treatment denoted: around 19 received Ad26.COV2.S at low or high dose, single or two shots; 5 received placebo; per-sample allocation not given. The investigators took samples on day 63 after the first vaccine or placebo injection. Some clones are missing from TCRdb's copy, which holds only in-frame ones; the method was immunoSEQ multiplex PCR. The sample consists of some 340,000 clones, about 86% of them appearing once. The sequencing used peripheral blood, collected in a trial of Ad26.COV2.S vaccine versus placebo. The source of these receptors is a person aged 18 to 59 who received the Ad26.COV2.S COVID-19 vaccine or a placebo.

This sequence joins TRBV18 and TRBJ1-2; D call uncertain. The V and J ends lost 5 bases and 0 bases respectively, with 7 bases between them. Germline V gene data show CDR1 as KGHSH and CDR2 as LQKENI. CDR3 size: 13 residues. CDR3 sequence reads: CASSSQANYGYTF. In DNA form, the CDR3 reads TGTGCCAGCTCATCCCAGGCTAACTATGGCTACACCTTC.

The chain employs TRBV5-1 and TRBJ1-2; perhaps TRBD1 as D (6 bases). V was shortened by 3 bases and J by 5 bases, with 26 bases between the two germline ends. The length of the CDR3 is 18 residues. CDR1 is SGHRS, CDR2 YFSETQ, per germline. The CDR3 here is CASSSEGGISSAAYGYTF. CDR3 nucleotide sequence: TGCGCCAGCAGCTCTGAAGGGGGGATAAGTTCGGCGGCGTATGGCTACACCTTC.

The chain is built from TRBV29-1 and TRBJ1-1; 9 bases align to TRBD1. Germline V CDR1 and CDR2: SQVTM, ANQGSEA. This CDR3 region has 14 residues. Trimming removed 6 bases from V and 3 bases from J; junction bases left unmatched: 8. The CDR3 DNA sequence: TGCAGCGTCCTCAAACAGGGGGCCTACACTGAAGCTTTCTTT. As protein: CSVLKQGAYTEAFF.

The chain couples TRBV9 to TRBJ1-2; the D is unclear. The germline V and J ends were trimmed by 4 bases and 6 bases, with 19 bases remaining between them. The V gene's germline CDR1 is SGDLS and CDR2 YYNGEE. This CDR3 contains 15 residues. CDR3 bases: TGTGCCAGCAGCCCTCGGTCGGGGAACTACGATGGCTACACCTTC. Translated, it gives CASSPRSGNYDGYTF.

This clone was seen only once. V and J are TRBV5-7 and TRBJ2-7; D might be TRBD1 (5 bases). TRBV5-7 is sorted into the ORF group, with uncertain function. Trimming stripped 3 bases from V and 2 bases from J, with 15 bases between. This CDR3 region has 15 residues. Here the CDR3 DNA reads TGTGCCAGCAGCTCGCCTCATTCGACAGCCTACGAGCAGTACTTC. It yields the protein CASSSPHSTAYEQYF.

This chain uses TRBV5-1 with TRBJ1-1, with D uncertain. The CDR3 sequence is 13 residues long. The V end was cut by 1 base, the J end by 0 bases, with 4 bases between. Looked up from germline, CDR1 is SGHRS and CDR2 is YFSETQ. CDR3 nucleotide sequence: TGCGCCAGCAGCTTGCAGATGAACACTGAAGCTTTCTTT. Its protein product is CASSLQMNTEAFF.

This chain uses TRBV23-1 with TRBJ1-2; 7 bases line up with TRBD1. TRBV23-1 is annotated as an ORF whose role is uncertain. The CDR3 is made up of 16 amino acids. V shed 0 bases and J 4 bases; nucleotides not matched to a gene: 8. CDR3 sequence (DNA): TGCGCCAGCAGTCAATCAAGGGAACAGGGGCGCTATGGCTACACCTTC. As protein: CASSQSREQGRYGYTF.

A remark on this clone: The same CDR3 also results from other DNA sequences found in this sample. The chain is built from TRBV29-1 and TRBJ2-5, with D perhaps given as TRBD1 or TRBD2 (5 bases each). Germline V CDR1 and CDR2: SQVTM, ANQGSEA. CDR3 length equals 12 residues. Trimming shortened V by 3 bases and J by 2 bases, and 7 bases separated the two germline ends. The CDR3 DNA is TGCAGCGTTGAGGGACCTCAAGAGACCCAGTACTTC. This gives the protein CSVEGPQETQYF.

V is TRBV7-9 and J is TRBJ1-1; D uncertain. From germline, CDR1 is SEHNR and CDR2 FQNEAQ (reference sequence). The CDR3 loop spans 14 amino acids. Trimming removed 1 base from V and 5 bases from J, with 11 bases in between. CDR3 in DNA: TGTGCCAGCAGCTTAGAAGGCTTGAGGACTGAAGCTTTCTTT. This gives the protein CASSLEGLRTEAFF.

V and J are TRBV6-6 and TRBJ1-6; 8 bases match TRBD1. Trimming removed 2 bases from V and 10 bases from J; junction bases left unmatched: 10. Germline V gives CDR1 MNHNY, CDR2 SVGAGI (reference sequence). This CDR3 has 16 residues. The CDR3, as DNA: TGTGCCAGCAGTTACCGGCAGGGACAGGCCGGGTCACCCCTCCACTTT. The encoded protein is CASSYRQGQAGSPLHF.

This chain connects TRBV6-2 or TRBV6-3 to TRBJ2-2; 13 nucleotides line up with TRBD2. J lost 7 bases, V lost 5 bases, and 10 bases had no gene match. Germline values: CDR1 MNHEY, CDR2 SVGEGT. The CDR3 contains 17 residues. The CDR3 loop reads CASSIPTSGGAVGELFF. The DNA for the CDR3 is TGTGCCAGCAGTATCCCAACTAGCGGGGGGGCCGTCGGGGAGCTGTTTTTT.

The CDR3 loop is CASSVKPSGQGLGEQYF. The CDR3 bases are TGTGCCAGCAGCGTAAAACCCTCGGGACAGGGACTAGGCGAGCAGTACTTC. The J gene is TRBJ2-7, the V gene TRBV9; TRBD1 is a possible D gene (9 bases). The CDR3 loop spans 17 amino acids. V was pared by 1 base and J by 6 bases, with 23 bases between. Germline CDR1 reads SGDLS; CDR2 reads YYNGEE.

This rearrangement joins TRBV30 to TRBJ2-5; weak D call: TRBD2 (5 bases). This CDR3 has 13 amino acids. Germline V gene lookup returns CDR1 GTSNPN and CDR2 SVGIG (reference sequence). V was pared by 7 bases and J by 4 bases, with 16 bases between. The CDR3 nucleotides are TGTGCCTCTAGCTCCGGCGTAGGAGAGACCCAGTACTTC. Translated: CASSSGVGETQYF. Full variable domain (outside the CDR3, taken from reference TRBV30 and TRBJ2-5): SQTIHQWPATLVQPVGSPLSLECTVEGTSNPNLYWYRQAAGRGLQLLFYSVGIGQISSEVPQNLSASRPQDRQFILSSKKLLLSDSGFYLCASSSGVGETQYFGPGTRLLVL.

This sequence joins TRBV18 and TRBJ2-5; D is unresolved. The CDR3 is made up of 12 amino acids. Deletions cut 2 bases from V and 2 bases from J, with 3 bases between. The germline gives CDR1 KGHSH, CDR2 LQKENI. CDR3 DNA: TGTGCCAGCTCACCAGGTCAAGAGACCCAGTACTTC. It translates to CASSPGQETQYF.

The chain employs TRBV19 and TRBJ1-6; 8 nucleotides agree with TRBD1. With 6 bases clipped from V and 10 bases from J, the junction kept 8 bases outside the gene matches. The CDR3 extends over 14 amino acids. Germline V gene lookup returns CDR1 LNHDA and CDR2 SQIVND (reference sequence). The CDR3: CASSPGQGGSPLHF. The CDR3 DNA follows: TGTGCCAGTAGCCCCGGACAGGGAGGGTCACCCCTCCACTTT. Supplemented by reference TRBV19 and TRBJ1-6, the full variable domain reads DGGITQSPKYLFRKEGQNVTLSCEQNLNHDAMYWYRQDPGQGLRLIYYSQIVNDFQKGDIAEGYSVSREKKESFPLTVTSAQKNPTAFYLCASSPGQGGSPLHFGNGTRLTVT.

The chain couples TRBV5-8 to TRBJ1-5, with TRBD1 matching 10 bases. The CDR3 runs 15 residues. Per germline, CDR1 SGHTS and CDR2 YDEGEE. The junction had 6 bases not matched to a gene; V was cut back by 3 bases and J by 6 bases. CDR3: CASSSRTGGVQPQHF. Here the CDR3 DNA reads TGTGCCAGCAGCTCTAGGACAGGGGGAGTTCAGCCCCAGCATTTT.

The CDR3 region has the DNA TGTGCCAGCAGCCCCGGGACTAGCGGGGGGGTCTTCTACGAGCAGTACTTC. This translates into CASSPGTSGGVFYEQYF. V and J are TRBV3-1 (or the pseudogene TRBV3-2) and TRBJ2-7; 16 bases are shared with TRBD2. The trim removed 4 bases at V and 3 bases at J, leaving 6 bases unmatched. The CDR3 loop spans 17 amino acids. Germline V gene data show CDR1 as LGHDT and CDR2 as YNNKEL (reference sequence).

This clone was picked up one time. This chain links TRBV20-1 with TRBJ2-3; 7 bases agree with TRBD1. Germline V gives CDR1 DFQATT, CDR2 SNEGSKA (reference sequence). Losses at the gene ends were 3 bases for V and 3 bases for J; bases not matched to a gene: 6. The CDR3 totals 14 residues. CDR3 DNA: TGCAGTGCTAGTGTAAGGGGGCGAACAGATACGCAGTATTTT. Translating gives CSASVRGRTDTQYF.

V and J are TRBV9 and TRBJ2-1, with 12 bases identical to TRBD2. V trimming: 0 bases; J trimming: 7 bases; junction bases outside the gene matches: 5. This CDR3 has 16 amino acids. CDR1 is SGDLS, CDR2 YYNGEE, per germline. The CDR3 loop is CASSVELAGGRNEQFF. The CDR3 region has the DNA TGTGCCAGCAGCGTAGAGCTAGCGGGGGGGCGAAATGAGCAGTTCTTC. Drawing the rest from reference TRBV9 and TRBJ2-1, the complete variable domain is DSGVTQTPKHLITATGQRVTLRCSPRSGDLSVYWYQQSLDQGLQFLIQYYNGEERAKGNILERFSAQQFPDLHSELNLSSLELGDSALYFCASSVELAGGRNEQFFGPGTRLTVL.

The chain combines TRBV15 with TRBJ1-2, with 7 bases that match TRBD1. CDR3 length: 19 amino acids. From germline, CDR1 is LNHNV and CDR2 YYDKDF (reference sequence). Losses at the gene ends were 2 bases for V and 4 bases for J; bases not matched to a gene: 19. CDR3 in amino acids: CATSRSQGEQGKIGYGYTF. In DNA form, the CDR3 reads TGTGCCACCAGCAGATCCCAAGGCGAACAGGGGAAGATCGGCTATGGCTACACCTTC.

This clone was seen a handful of times. CDR3 sequence: CASSLGRGGFDTGELFF. The CDR3 bases are TGCGCCAGCAGCTTAGGCAGGGGAGGCTTCGACACCGGGGAGCTGTTTTTT. The chain couples TRBV5-1 to TRBJ2-2; D could derive from TRBD1 or TRBD2 (6 bases each). Trimming took off 2 bases at V and 3 bases at J, with 17 bases between the two ends. The CDR3 is made up of 17 amino acids. Germline V gives CDR1 SGHRS, CDR2 YFSETQ. The variable domain in full, with the rest retrieved from reference TRBV5-1 and TRBJ2-2, is KAGVTQTPRYLIKTRGQQVTLSCSPISGHRSVSWYQQTPGQGLQFLFEYFSETQRNKGNFPGRFSGRQFSNSRSEMNVSTLELGDSALYLCASSLGRGGFDTGELFFGEGSRLTVL.

The gene calls are TRBV7-2 and TRBJ1-4; 7 nucleotides line up with TRBD1. Germline V gene data show CDR1 as SGHTA and CDR2 as FQGNSA. This CDR3 comprises 15 residues. V gave up 2 bases and J gave up 4 bases; unmatched junction bases: 4. In DNA form, the CDR3 reads TGTGCCAGCAGCTTACAGGGGGTGAATAATGAAAAACTGTTTTTT. Residues: CASSLQGVNNEKLFF.

The chain links TRBV7-2 to TRBJ2-7, with 12 bases fitting TRBD2. The CDR3 has 17 residues. V gave up 5 bases and J gave up 0 bases; unmatched junction bases: 8. CDR1 and CDR2 from the germline V gene are SGHTA and FQGNSA. The CDR3 region has the DNA TGTGCCAGCAGCCCACATCGGACTAGCGGGATCTCCTACGAGCAGTACTTC. Translating gives CASSPHRTSGISYEQYF.

This clone appeared a single time. This sequence joins TRBV10-3 and TRBJ2-1; TRBD2 might be the D (5 bases). V was pared by 3 bases and J by 0 bases, with 12 bases between. CDR1 and CDR2 (germline): ENHRY, SYGVKD. The CDR3 length is 16 residues. The CDR3, as DNA: TGTGCCATCAGTGAATCCGCTGCGGGCTCCTACAATGAGCAGTTCTTC. This sequence encodes CAISESAAGSYNEQFF.

This clone was seen only once. The CDR3 nucleotides read TGTGCCCTTGAAGGACAGGGGGCGAAGGGAGTCTATGGCTACACCTTC. This sequence encodes CALEGQGAKGVYGYTF. The rearrangement links TRBV30 to TRBJ1-2, with TRBD1 matching 11 bases. The CDR3 contains 16 residues. Germline values: CDR1 GTSNPN, CDR2 SVGIG (reference sequence). V dropped 8 bases and J dropped 4; count of bases not matched to a gene: 15.

The gene calls are TRBV30 and TRBJ2-3, with 8 nucleotides matching TRBD1. The germline gives CDR1 GTSNPN, CDR2 SVGIG (reference sequence). The CDR3 covers 14 residues. V lost 3 bases, J lost 4 bases, and 6 bases stayed unmatched. CDR3 nucleotide sequence: TGTGCCTGGAGAGGAGACAGGGGTGCAGATACGCAGTATTTT. Its protein is CAWRGDRGADTQYF. The whole variable domain, filled in from reference TRBV30 and TRBJ2-3, reads SQTIHQWPATLVQPVGSPLSLECTVEGTSNPNLYWYRQAAGRGLQLLFYSVGIGQISSEVPQNLSASRPQDRQFILSSKKLLLSDSGFYLCAWRGDRGADTQYFGPGTRLTVL.

This chain connects TRBV10-1 to TRBJ2-2, with D tentatively TRBD1 or TRBD2 (5 bases each). Trimming cost V 2 bases and J 2 bases, with 9 bases left between them. This CDR3 region has 15 residues. The germline V gene has CDR1 WNHNN and CDR2 SYGVQD (reference sequence). CDR3 region: CASSEHRGNTGELFF. The CDR3 DNA reads TGCGCCAGCAGTGAGCACCGGGGCAACACCGGGGAGCTGTTTTTT.

In its sample, this clone was seen once. The chain uses TRBV10-3 and TRBJ1-2; D gene uncertain. The germline gives CDR1 ENHRY, CDR2 SYGVKD. This CDR3 contains 14 residues. The V end was cut by 0 bases, the J end by 2 bases, with 7 bases between. CDR3 residues: CAISESGTNYGYTF. For the CDR3, the DNA is TGTGCCATCAGTGAGTCAGGCACCAACTATGGCTACACCTTC.

This clone turned up a few times. This rearrangement joins TRBV20-1 to TRBJ2-7, with D possibly TRBD2 on 6 matching bases. Germline V lookup: CDR1 DFQATT, CDR2 SNEGSKA (reference sequence). V gave up 3 bases and J gave up 4 bases, with 10 bases separating them. The CDR3 runs to 12 residues. The DNA of the CDR3 is TGCAGTGCTAGTCGGAGGGCGTACGAGCAGTACTTC. Amino acids: CSASRRAYEQYF.

This chain uses TRBV24-1 with TRBJ1-6, with 7 bases that match TRBD1. CDR1 is KGHDR, CDR2 SFDVKD, per germline. There are 18 residues in the CDR3. The V and J ends lost 3 bases and 8 bases, in that order; junction bases with no gene match: 15. CDR3 sequence reads: CATSDKPHSGTDHSPLHF. Written as DNA, the CDR3 is TGTGCCACCAGTGATAAACCCCACTCCGGGACAGATCATTCACCCCTCCACTTT.

The V call is TRBV3-1 (or the pseudogene TRBV3-2), the J call TRBJ1-5; D is ambiguous. Germline CDR1 reads LGHDT; CDR2 reads YNNKEL (reference sequence). The germline V and J ends were trimmed by 3 bases and 2 bases, with 11 bases remaining between them. The CDR3 is 15 amino acids. In nucleotides, the CDR3 is TGTGCCAGCAGCCATGCCACGGGAGGCAATCAGCCCCAGCATTTT. Its translation: CASSHATGGNQPQHF.